This T cell receptor beta chain stems from a study of cytomegalovirus exposure and HLA in healthy donors (dated 2017 in TCRdb). Turning to the overall study: An earlier analysis of 587 of the donors reported roughly 300 Gb of sequence data and 95 million to 130 million unique TCR beta sequences obtained from about 179 million T cells. Both class I and class II loci were covered by HLA typing, at four-digit resolution. On average, roughly 200,000 unique TCR beta nucleotide sequences were sequenced per donor among more than 350 genotyped donors of the cohort, with roughly 18% of those sequences being non-productive. The later analysis used no new phenotypic data to find candidate immune exposures, relying instead on TCR beta sequences and their occurrence across donors. In a later genetic analysis, genome-wide SNP genotypes for about three fifths of the roughly 670 donors were used, and that subset was treated as a discovery cohort. The study used immunosequencing to profile the T cell repertoires of more than 650 subjects and linked those repertoires to cytomegalovirus serostatus. Typing coverage differed by locus: A, B, C, DRB1 and DQB1 were typed in about 629-640 donors, DQA1 in approximately 520, DPA1 in 600 to 610, and DPB1 in approximately 450. The study aimed to test whether cataloging public T cell receptors could reveal signatures of past pathogen exposure. A separate validation cohort of about 110 different subjects was used in addition to the approximately 610-subject first cohort. Every discovery cohort repertoire had been produced on one sequencing platform. Donor age, sex, ethnicity and CMV serostatus were compiled alongside the repertoire data. Of the roughly 400 genotyped donors, approximately 83% fell in the genetic ancestry cluster associated with self-reported Caucasian donors. A later analysis re-examined previously published TCR beta repertoires from roughly 650 donors and added high-resolution HLA genotyping to investigate patterns of TCR occurrence. Approximately 300 gigabases of sequencing data and 91 million or so unique TCR sequences made up an early release that covered 500 to 650 HLA-typed donors. The study combined high-throughput TCR immunosequencing, statistical association of individual TCRs with disease status, and machine learning to predict cytomegalovirus infection status. Roughly 5 DR-DQ haplotypes were treated as single units for association and clustering because of strong linkage in the cohort. In an earlier analysis of 500 to 650 of the donors, high-throughput TCR beta sequencing was used to judge whether each TCR beta V gene segment behaved as functional or pseudogenic. The investigation overall reported the following: In a later analysis, TCR association rates were found to vary across HLA loci, with the most associated TCRs seen for DRB1 alleles and the fewest for HLA-C alleles. In both the original and validation cohorts, the classifier was reported to diagnose cytomegalovirus status with high specificity and sensitivity. Because some donors lacked HLA typing at each locus, the association tests relied only on the typed subset. At a false discovery rate of 0.05, a later analysis linked 16,951 TCR beta sequences to specific HLA alleles. A later genetic analysis reported fewer N-insertions in productive TCRs among donors in an Asian-associated ancestry cluster than the roughly 700-donor mean. The presence/absence analyses assumed that sequencing depth was roughly uniform across donors, and that assumption may not be true. Most CMV-associated TCR beta chains appeared to be HLA-restricted in a later analysis, and the HLA associations seemed to be driven largely by CMV exposure. In an earlier analysis of approximately 590 of the donors, most TCR beta V segments appeared in productive rearrangements about 87% or about 30% of the time, broadly matching IMGT annotations. Most TCR sequences were observed very rarely across donors, whereas some public TCRs were present in many individuals. The study listed 150 to 200 TCR beta chains as associated with cytomegalovirus. A later analysis found that HLA-associated TCR beta chains were more clonally expanded and had lower generation probabilities than equally common non-associated chains. A cluster of highly shared sequence variants was judged likely to represent a technical artifact of the sequencing pipeline. Seventeen rarely observed V segments, including chromosome 9 orphons, were excluded from the earlier analysis of approximately 500 of the donors because counts were too low. A later analysis reported that several top co-occurrence clusters appeared linked to parvovirus B19, influenza, CMV and Epstein-Barr virus. The only immune exposure information available for the cohort was CMV serostatus. In a later genetic analysis, a missense DCLRE1C variant was associated with V-gene and J-gene trimming of TCR beta chains, and the association was replicated in an independent cohort. Three of the identified cytomegalovirus-associated TCR beta chains were confirmed in vitro to be specific for cytomegalovirus antigens. The authors suggested that the approach could potentially be extended to other disease states and immunological phenotypes. Correlated functional status among segregating V segments might be attributable to linkage disequilibrium, but an unknown experimental factor could not be ruled out. The cohort was sequenced for TCR beta chains only, and without alpha or paired-chain data the features that could be detected were limited. Assigning TCR associations to individual alleles was difficult when HLA alleles, especially DR and DQ, strongly co-occurred. Some IMGT-functional V segments, including TRBV6-2 and TRBV6-3, could not be told apart with the 87-base-pair reads, so those segments were excluded. A further reported finding was that TCR beta sequences accurately predicted the HLA-A and HLA-B alleles for most subjects in the first cohort.

As for this clone: Which antigen it targets is not known.

The cohort consisted of approximately 670 healthy bone marrow donors. At the time of sampling, all cohort members were nominally healthy, though unrecorded immune exposures were likely present. The donor was CMV seropositive and was included in the group of some 290 seropositive cohort members. Each donor provided a peripheral blood sample, and peripheral blood mononuclear cells were used for TCR beta sequencing. Genomic DNA was extracted from the blood cell samples with the Qiagen DNeasy Blood Extraction Kit. There are 16 amino acids in the CDR3, from cysteine to phenylalanine inclusive. Only CDR3 DNA remains: 48 bases, in frame from the first base. CDR1 LGHNT and CDR2 FRNRAP were looked up in the germline V gene. Relative to germline, V is 0 bases shorter and J is 5 bases shorter, with 13 bases between their ends. Libraries came from the immunoSEQ multiplex PCR assay. For the multiplex PCR, a mixture combining 60 forward primers for TCR Vbeta segments and 13 reverse primers for TCR Jbeta segments was used. The CDR3 region of rearranged TCR beta genes was amplified from genomic DNA by a multiplex PCR assay. The amplified TCR beta libraries were sequenced on the Illumina HiSeq System as 87-base-pair reads. As for the original processing: Across the 640 or so repertoires, a later analysis counted around 80 million unique TCR beta chains, roughly 11 million of which were shared by at least two donors. A nearest-neighbor algorithm error-corrected the raw reads and collapsed the reads into unique sequences, merging closely related sequences to remove PCR and sequencing errors. V, D and J gene segments were assigned by aligning CDR3 sequences to IMGT reference sequences. For a sequence to be retained, a match of at least six nucleotides was required to both a V gene segment and a J gene segment. A rearrangement was called productive if the CDR3 had no stop codons and remained in frame with V and J, and every other rearrangement was called non-productive. CDR3 was defined according to IMGT convention as the region running from the second conserved V-encoded cysteine to the conserved J-encoded phenylalanine. In an earlier analysis of approximately 590 of the donors, sequences lacking an unambiguous match to a single V gene segment were excluded. In an earlier analysis of 450 to 700 of the donors, V segments were called functional above 56.7% productive rearrangements and were called segregating when the between-donor standard deviation exceeded 5%. A statistical classification framework was built to diagnose cytomegalovirus status from the catalog of TCR beta chain sequences. V and J gene assignment, in a later analysis, came from comparing TCR nucleotide sequences with IMGT/GENE-DB human TR gene sequences. The TCRdist pipeline was used in a later analysis to assign CDR3 sequences and most-parsimonious VDJ recombination scenarios. In a later analysis, each TCR beta chain was defined by its CDR3 amino acid sequence together with its V-gene family, and reads without a unique V-gene family were excluded. A later analysis removed 550 to 700 highly shared, low-generation-probability nucleotide sequences to deal with suspected cross-contamination and a sequencing artifact. In a later analysis, a clonal expansion index for each public chain was calculated from normalized within-repertoire ranks of inferred template counts. Generation probabilities in a later analysis came from a VDJ recombination model fitted to out-of-frame rearrangements, and those results were checked against IGoR. Hypergeometric tests were used in a later analysis to score TCR-TCR, TCR-HLA and TCR-CMV co-occurrence, with a repertoire-size bias correction applied to the TCR pairs. A later analysis estimated false discovery rates by permuting HLA or CMV assignments 20 times. In a later analysis, co-occurring TCRs were grouped using DBSCAN, and TCRdist sequence similarity was added for clustering within HLA-allele-positive subsets. Repertoires with fewer than 30,000 or more than 120,000 public chains, plus five repertoires with anomalous nucleotide sharing, were excluded from co-occurrence clustering. The clones in this table, taken by TCRdb from immuneACCESS, are in-frame only. Not every clone is retained; where verified, under half of the shortfall comes from an unresolved V gene, and the cause of the rest is unknown. V and J calls and clone size come straight from that table; D and trimming were deduced from the DNA. The sample table records 150,000 to 200,000 clones. The top ten clonotypes cover about 0.8% of the sample.

The V and J segments used are TRBV12-5 and TRBJ2-2, with TRBD2 as a weak D call on 6 bases. Input material: PBMCs. The receptor was derived from a woman aged 18-29 years in good health and CMV-seropositive. The nucleotides read TGTGCTAGTGGTTTGGTACTTGGAGGGGTTACCGGGGAGCTGTTTTTT. It codes for CASGLVLGGVTGELFF.